This T cell receptor (beta chain) was recovered during a study of immune cell composition in non-small cell lung cancer. As for the study in general: Tumours were mainly lung adenocarcinoma or squamous cell carcinoma.

This clone showed up just once. Only in-frame clones appear in the TCRdb table, and some are missing; sequencing was by immunoSEQ multiplex PCR. The sample lists about 13,000 clones, approximately 80% occurring once. The CDR3 loop spans 14 amino acids. J gave up 2 bases and V 7 bases, and 11 bases lay outside the gene matches. Looked up from germline, CDR1 is SQVTM and CDR2 is ANQGSEA. The TCR was taken from a human donor with non-small cell lung cancer. The rearrangement joins TRBV29-1 to TRBJ2-7, with 7 bases aligning to TRBD1. The sample comprised lung tumor tissue. CDR3 DNA: TGCAGCGCTGCCCCGACAGGGAATCCCTACGAGCAGTACTTC. Its translation: CSAAPTGNPYEQYF.